Included here is one T cell receptor (beta chain) sequence, with context. The antigen is unknown. CDR1 and CDR2 from the germline V gene are MNHNY and SVGAGI (reference sequence). The CDR3 spans 15 residues. The V gene lost 2 bases and the J gene lost 3 bases, with 10 bases spanning the gap. Measured with immunoSEQ multiplex PCR; TCRdb has only the in-frame clones, and not every one. The sample has around 100,000 clones; under 95% are singletons. The sample is drawn from a study of graft-versus-host responses after intestinal transplantation. Overall study: Transplants were multivisceral, liver-intestinal, or isolated intestinal. Tacrolimus plus steroids were given to all recipients for about three years, preceded by anti-thymocyte globulin induction.

This receptor was taken from a human donor who received an intestinal transplant. Sequenced here: unstimulated CD8+ T cells sorted from spleen or lymph node cells, sampled before intestinal transplant. J is TRBJ1-4 and V is TRBV6-6; D unclear. CDR3 bases: TGTGCCAGCAGTTACACGCAGGCGCCTAATGAAAAACTGTTTTTT. Protein product: CASSYTQAPNEKLFF.